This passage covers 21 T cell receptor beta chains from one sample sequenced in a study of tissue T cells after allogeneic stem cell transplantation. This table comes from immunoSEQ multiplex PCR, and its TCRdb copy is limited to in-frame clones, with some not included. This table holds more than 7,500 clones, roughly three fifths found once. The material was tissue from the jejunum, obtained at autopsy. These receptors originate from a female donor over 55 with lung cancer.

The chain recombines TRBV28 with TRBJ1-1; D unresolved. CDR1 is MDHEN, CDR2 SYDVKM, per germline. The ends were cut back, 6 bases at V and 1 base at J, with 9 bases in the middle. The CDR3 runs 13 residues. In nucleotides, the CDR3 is TGTGCCAGCAGACCGGGTGGGAACACTGAAGCTTTCTTT. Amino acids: CASRPGGNTEAFF.

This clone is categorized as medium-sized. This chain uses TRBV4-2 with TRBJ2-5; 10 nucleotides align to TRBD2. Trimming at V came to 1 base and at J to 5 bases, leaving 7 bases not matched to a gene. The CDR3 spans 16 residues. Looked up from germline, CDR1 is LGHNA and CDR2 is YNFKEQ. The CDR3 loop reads CASSQGERGGPETQYF. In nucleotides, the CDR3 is TGTGCCAGCAGCCAAGGGGAGCGGGGGGGCCCTGAGACCCAGTACTTC.

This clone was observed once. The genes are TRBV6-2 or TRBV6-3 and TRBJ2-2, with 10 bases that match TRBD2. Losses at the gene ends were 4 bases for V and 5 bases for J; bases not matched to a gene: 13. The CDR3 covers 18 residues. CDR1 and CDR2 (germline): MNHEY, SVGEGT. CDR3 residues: CASSSLTSGASGTGELFF. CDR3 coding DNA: TGTGCCAGCAGTTCACTCACTAGCGGGGCCTCGGGGACCGGGGAGCTGTTTTTT.

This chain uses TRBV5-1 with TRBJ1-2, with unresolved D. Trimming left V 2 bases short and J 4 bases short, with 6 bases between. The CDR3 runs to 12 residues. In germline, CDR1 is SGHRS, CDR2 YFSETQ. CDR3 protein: CASSLGSYGYTF. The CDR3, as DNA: TGCGCCAGCAGCTTAGGGAGCTATGGCTACACCTTC.

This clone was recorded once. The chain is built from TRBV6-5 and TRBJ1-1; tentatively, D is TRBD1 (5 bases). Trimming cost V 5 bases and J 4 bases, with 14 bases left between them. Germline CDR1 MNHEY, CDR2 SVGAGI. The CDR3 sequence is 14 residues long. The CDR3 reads CASSPARAVTEAFF. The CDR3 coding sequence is TGTGCCAGCAGTCCCGCCAGGGCCGTCACTGAAGCTTTCTTT.

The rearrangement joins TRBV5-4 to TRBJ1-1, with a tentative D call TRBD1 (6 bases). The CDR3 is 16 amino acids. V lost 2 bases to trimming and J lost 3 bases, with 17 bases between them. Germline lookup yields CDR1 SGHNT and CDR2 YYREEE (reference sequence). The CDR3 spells CASSFAMGAGDTEAFF. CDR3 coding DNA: TGTGCCAGCAGCTTCGCTATGGGGGCGGGAGACACTGAAGCTTTCTTT.

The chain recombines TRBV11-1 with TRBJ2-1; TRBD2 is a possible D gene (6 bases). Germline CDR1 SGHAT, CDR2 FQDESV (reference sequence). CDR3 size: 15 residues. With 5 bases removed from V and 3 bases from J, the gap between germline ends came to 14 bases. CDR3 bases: TGTGCCAGCAGCCGCCGAGAGCGGGTCTACAATGAGCAGTTCTTC. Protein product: CASSRRERVYNEQFF.

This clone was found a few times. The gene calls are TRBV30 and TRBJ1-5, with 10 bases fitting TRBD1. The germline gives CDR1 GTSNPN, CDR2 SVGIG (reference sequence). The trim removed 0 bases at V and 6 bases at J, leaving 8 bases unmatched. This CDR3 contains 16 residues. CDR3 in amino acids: CAWSVVGQGNLQPQHF. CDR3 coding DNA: TGTGCCTGGAGTGTGGTGGGACAGGGGAATCTTCAGCCCCAGCATTTT.

CDR3 bases: TGCGCCAGCAGCCCCCAAGGTGGCTACAATGAGCAGTTCTTC. Its protein is CASSPQGGYNEQFF. The V call is TRBV4-3, the J call TRBJ2-1; D uncertain. Germline values: CDR1 LGHNA, CDR2 YSLEER. The length of the CDR3 is 14 residues. V was clipped by 4 bases and J by 3 bases, with 10 bases between them.

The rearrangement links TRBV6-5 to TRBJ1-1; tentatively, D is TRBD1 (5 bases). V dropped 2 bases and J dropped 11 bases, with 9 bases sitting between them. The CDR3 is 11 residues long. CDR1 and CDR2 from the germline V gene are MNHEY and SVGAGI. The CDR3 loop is CASSYRGGAFF. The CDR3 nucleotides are TGTGCCAGCAGTTACAGGGGAGGGGCTTTCTTT.

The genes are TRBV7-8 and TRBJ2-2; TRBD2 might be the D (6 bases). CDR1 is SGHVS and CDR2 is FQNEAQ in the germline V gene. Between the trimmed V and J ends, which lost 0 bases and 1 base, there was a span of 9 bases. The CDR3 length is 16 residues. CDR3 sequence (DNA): TGTGCCAGCAGCTTAGCCCAGGGAGGGAACACCGGGGAGCTGTTTTTT. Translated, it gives CASSLAQGGNTGELFF.

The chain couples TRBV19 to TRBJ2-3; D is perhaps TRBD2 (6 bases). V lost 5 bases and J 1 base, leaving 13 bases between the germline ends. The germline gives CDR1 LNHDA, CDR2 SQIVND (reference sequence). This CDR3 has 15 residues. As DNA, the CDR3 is TGTGCCAGTAGTTTGGGACTGATACGCACAGATACGCAGTATTTT. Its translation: CASSLGLIRTDTQYF. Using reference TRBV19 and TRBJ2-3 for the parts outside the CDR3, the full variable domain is DGGITQSPKYLFRKEGQNVTLSCEQNLNHDAMYWYRQDPGQGLRLIYYSQIVNDFQKGDIAEGYSVSREKKESFPLTVTSAQKNPTAFYLCASSLGLIRTDTQYFGPGTRLTVL.

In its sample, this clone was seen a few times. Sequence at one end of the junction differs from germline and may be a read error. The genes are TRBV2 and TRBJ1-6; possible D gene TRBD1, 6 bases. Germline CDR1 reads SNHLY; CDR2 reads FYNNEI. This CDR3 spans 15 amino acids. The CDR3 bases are TGTGCCAGCAGCGAGGACAGCCTTTATAGTTCACCCCTCCACTTT. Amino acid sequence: CASSEDSLYSSPLHF.

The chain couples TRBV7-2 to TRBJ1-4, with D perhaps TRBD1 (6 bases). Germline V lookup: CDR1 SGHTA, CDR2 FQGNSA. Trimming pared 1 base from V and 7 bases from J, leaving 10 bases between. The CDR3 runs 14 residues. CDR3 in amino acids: CASSLGQGFEKLFF. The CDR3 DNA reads TGTGCCAGCAGCTTAGGGCAGGGGTTTGAAAAACTGTTTTTT.

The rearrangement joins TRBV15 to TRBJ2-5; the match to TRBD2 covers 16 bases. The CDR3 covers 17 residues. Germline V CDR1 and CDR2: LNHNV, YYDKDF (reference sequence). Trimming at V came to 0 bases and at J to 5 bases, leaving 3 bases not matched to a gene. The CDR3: CATSRDMGLAGGETQYF. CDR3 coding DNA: TGTGCCACCAGCAGAGATATGGGACTAGCGGGAGGGGAGACCCAGTACTTC.

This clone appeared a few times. CDR3 in DNA: TGTGCCAGCAGTTACTCGCGGACAGGGCCCGCTGGGCAGTTCTTC. This codes for CASSYSRTGPAGQFF. The J gene is TRBJ2-1, the V gene TRBV6-5; 8 bases are a match to TRBD1. The V gene's germline CDR1 is MNHEY and CDR2 SVGAGI. The junction had 10 bases not matched to a gene; V was cut back by 0 bases and J by 12 bases. This CDR3 comprises 15 residues.

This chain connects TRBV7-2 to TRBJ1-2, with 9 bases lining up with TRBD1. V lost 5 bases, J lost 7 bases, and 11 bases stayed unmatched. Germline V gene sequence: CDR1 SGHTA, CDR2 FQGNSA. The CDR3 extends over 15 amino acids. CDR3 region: CASSPEGTGFGGYTF. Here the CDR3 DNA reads TGTGCCAGCAGCCCAGAAGGGACAGGGTTTGGTGGCTACACCTTC.

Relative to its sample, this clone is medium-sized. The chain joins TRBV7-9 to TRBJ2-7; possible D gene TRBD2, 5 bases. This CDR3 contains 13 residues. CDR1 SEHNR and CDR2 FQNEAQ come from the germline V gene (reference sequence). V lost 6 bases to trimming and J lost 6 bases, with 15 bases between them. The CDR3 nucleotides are TGTGCCAGCAGGGACGGGATGAAGGTCGAGCAGTACTTC. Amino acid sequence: CASRDGMKVEQYF.

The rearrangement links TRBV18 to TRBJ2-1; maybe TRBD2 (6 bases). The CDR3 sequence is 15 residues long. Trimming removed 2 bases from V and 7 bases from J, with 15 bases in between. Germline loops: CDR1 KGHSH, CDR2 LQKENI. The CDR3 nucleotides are TGTGCCAGCTCACCAGGAACTAGCAGTTTGAATGAGCAGTTCTTC. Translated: CASSPGTSSLNEQFF.

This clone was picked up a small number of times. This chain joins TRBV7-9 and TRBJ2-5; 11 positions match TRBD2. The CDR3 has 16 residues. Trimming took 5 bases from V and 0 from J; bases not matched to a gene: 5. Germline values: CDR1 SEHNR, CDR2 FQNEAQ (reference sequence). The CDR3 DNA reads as TGTGCCAGCAGCCTGGGACTAGCGGACTACCAAGAGACCCAGTACTTC. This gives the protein CASSLGLADYQETQYF.

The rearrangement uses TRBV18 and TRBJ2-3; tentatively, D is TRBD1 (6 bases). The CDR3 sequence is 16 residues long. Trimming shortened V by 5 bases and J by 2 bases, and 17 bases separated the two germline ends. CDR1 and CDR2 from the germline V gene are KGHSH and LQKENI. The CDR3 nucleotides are TGTGCCAGCTCATCCAACAGGGCCCTTTACACAGATACGCAGTATTTT. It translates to CASSSNRALYTDTQYF.